Listed below are T cell receptor beta chains from one sample, sequenced in a study of human T cells and chemical hapten exposure. Using its own MiXCR run on the RACE reads, TCRdb lists one record per CDR3 protein. The data contain tens of thousands of distinct CDR3 sequences, 6.5% to 8.5% of them seen just once; the ten biggest clones take up more than 1.5%. This specimen consisted of whole blood, obtained in connection with sensitization to the hapten diphenylcyclopropenone (DPC). These receptors originate from a woman aged 25 to 39 with alopecia areata. Some clones in this sample may be carry-over from other donors' samples. Both conserved end residues are part of each CDR3. The D gene is left open where the match is weak. Clone sizes are given selectively: once, few, many, or a class where the clone is expanded.

TGTGCCAGCAGTTACTCCCCATATAAGATTACCACCTTTCCAGGGGGGCGAGAGACCCAGTACTTC	CASSYSPYKITTFPGGRETQYF	many	TRBV6-5	TRBJ2-5	NA
TGTGCCAGCTTAAAAACCGGGACAGATTTCTATGGCTACACCTTC	CASLKTGTDFYGYTF	NA	TRBV7-9	TRBJ1-2	TRBD1
TGTGCCAGCAGTTTATCGGTAGACGTTAACTATGGCTACACCTTC	CASSLSVDVNYGYTF	few	TRBV27	TRBJ1-2	NA
TGTGCCAGCAGCGACGGTTCATCCTATAATTCACCCCTCCACTTT	CASSDGSSYNSPLHF	many	TRBV2	TRBJ1-6	NA
TGCGCCAGCAGCCTCAGACAGGGGAGGTATGAGCAGTTCTTC	CASSLRQGRYEQFF	many	TRBV5-1	TRBJ2-1	TRBD1
TGTGCCAGCAGCGTAGATTATAATTCACCCCTCCACTTT	CASSVDYNSPLHF	many	TRBV9	TRBJ1-6	NA
TGCAGCGTTGAAAAGGTGGGGGCTAACTATGGCTACACCTTC	CSVEKVGANYGYTF	few	TRBV29-1	TRBJ1-2	NA
TGTGCCAGCAGTCAATACGGGGAGGGGGCAAGCTCCTACGAGCAGTACTTC	CASSQYGEGASSYEQYF	many	TRBV6-2/TRBV6-3	TRBJ2-7	NA
TGTGCCAGCTCACCACCCACAGGGGGCAGGACTGAAGCTTTCTTT	CASSPPTGGRTEAFF	many	TRBV18	TRBJ1-1	TRBD1
TGTGCCAGCAGCCCGACCACCGGGACTAGCGGGGGGGCCGGAGATACGCAGTATTTT	CASSPTTGTSGGAGDTQYF	few	TRBV13	TRBJ2-3	TRBD2
TGTGCCAGTAGTACTTACTCAAGGGGACAGAGGAATGAAAAACTGTTTTTT	CASSTYSRGQRNEKLFF	few	TRBV19	TRBJ1-4	TRBD1
TGCAGCGTCGCCGGTGTCGGTGAAAAACTGTTTTTT	CSVAGVGEKLFF	many	TRBV29-1	TRBJ1-4	NA
TGTGCCAGCTCCTATGGCGACCGGGGATACTACGAGCAGTACTTC	CASSYGDRGYYEQYF	many	TRBV12-3/TRBV12-4	TRBJ2-7	NA
TGTGCCAGCAGTTTTGGGACAGGGCGTACTGAAGCTTTCTTT	CASSFGTGRTEAFF	many	TRBV12-3/TRBV12-4	TRBJ1-1	TRBD1
TGTGCCAGCGGGGCGGGGGGCACAGATACGCAGTATTTT	CASGAGGTDTQYF	NA	TRBV7-2	TRBJ2-3	TRBD2
TGTGCCAGCAGCTTGGGCCCCGGACAGGGATTAGGACAGCCCCAGCATTTT	CASSLGPGQGLGQPQHF	few	TRBV7-2	TRBJ1-5	TRBD1
TGTGCCAGCAGTTCCTCAGTACAGGGCGCTAACTATGGCTACACCTTC	CASSSSVQGANYGYTF	many	TRBV6-5	TRBJ1-2	NA
TGTGCCAGCAGAGATAACAGGGTTACAATTTCACCCCTCCACTTT	CASRDNRVTISPLHF	many	TRBV6-5	TRBJ1-6	NA
TGCAGTGCAACCACTCAAGCGGGGGGGCCGGAGACCCAGTACTTC	CSATTQAGGPETQYF	many	TRBV20-1	TRBJ2-5	TRBD2
TGTGCCAGCAGTCGGGAGGCAGGGTTCGGGGCGAGCAATCAGCCCCAGCATTTT	CASSREAGFGASNQPQHF	many	TRBV2	TRBJ1-5	NA
TGTGCCAGCAGCCAAGAGACGGGGTCCTACAATGAGCAGTTCTTC	CASSQETGSYNEQFF	many	TRBV14	TRBJ2-1	NA
TGCGCCAGCAGCTTGTCCGCGGGCACAGCCTACGAGCAGTACTTC	CASSLSAGTAYEQYF	many	TRBV5-1	TRBJ2-7	NA
TGTGCCAGCAGTTCACACCGACTAGCGGAGGTTCAGTACTTC	CASSSHRLAEVQYF	many	TRBV6-5	TRBJ2-4	TRBD2
TGTGCCAGCAGTGAACCAGGGCAGGAGACCCAGTACTTC	CASSEPGQETQYF	many	TRBV2	TRBJ2-5	NA
TGTGCCAGCAAAATAGGACAGGGGGCAAGAAACACTGAAGCTTTCTTT	CASKIGQGARNTEAFF	few	TRBV6-6	TRBJ1-1	TRBD1
TGTGCCAGCAGTTTATTAGCGGGGGGCCAAGAGACCCAGTACTTC	CASSLLAGGQETQYF	many	TRBV27	TRBJ2-5	TRBD2
TGTGCCAGTAGTAGCGGGGGGGACACCGGGGAGCTGTTTTTT	CASSSGGDTGELFF	NA	TRBV19	TRBJ2-2	TRBD2
TGTGCCAGCAGCCCCTCCGGACAGGGCCAGGAGACCCAGTACTTC	CASSPSGQGQETQYF	few	TRBV7-9	TRBJ2-5	TRBD1